The clone carrying this T cell receptor beta chain was seen a single time. Its antigen is as yet unknown. This entry comes from a study of OX40 agonist ivuxolimab in advanced cancers. The CDR3 consists of 14 residues. Trimming took off 5 bases at V and 4 bases at J, with 15 bases between the two ends. Germline V CDR1 and CDR2: SQVTM, ANQGSEA. Study findings and constraints: At 0.1-3.0 mg/kg, partial responders had clonal expansion among the lowest observed.

The table came from immunoSEQ multiplex PCR; TCRdb's copy has only in-frame clones and leaves some out. The sample carries 70,000 or so clones, 65% to 85% recorded once. The chain uses TRBV29-1 and TRBJ1-3, with no clear D. This clonotype was sampled from an adult with an advanced solid tumor such as melanoma, head and neck, liver or kidney cancer. Material: CD4+ or CD8+ T cells sorted from blood, obtained in a trial of the OX40 agonist ivuxolimab. The CDR3 bases are TGCAGCGTTTCCCTCCCGGACGGGGGAAACACCATATATTTT. It translates to CSVSLPDGGNTIYF.